A selection of T cell receptor beta chains follows, all from one sample in a study of T-cell reconstitution after alpha-beta-depleted transplantation in children. One entry per CDR3 protein results from TCRdb running MiXCR on the PCR reads. The table shows 230,000 or so distinct CDR3 sequences, with around 12% occurring only once. The starting material was PBMCs from the stem cell graft donor, obtained from the stem cell graft. The receptors originated from a human donor who donated a stem cell graft to a child with acute lymphoblastic leukemia. The CDR3 runs from the conserved cysteine through the conserved F or W. D genes are given only for firm matches. Only some rows state a clone size, as once, few, many or a class for expanded clones.

TRBJ2-7,NA,TRBV5-6,many,CASSASSYEQYF,TGTGCCAGCAGCGCCAGCTCCTACGAGCAGTACTTC
TRBJ1-4,NA,TRBV9,many,CASSAWDNEKLFF,TGTGCCAGCAGCGCTTGGGACAACGAAAAACTGTTTTTT
TRBJ2-3,TRBD2,TRBV7-2,few,CASSLQRTSELQYF,TGTGCCAGCAGCCTACAACGGACTAGCGAATTGCAGTATTTT
TRBJ1-6,NA,TRBV7-2,many,CASSLVSSYNSPLHF,TGTGCCAGCAGCTTAGTAAGCTCCTATAATTCACCCCTCCACTTT
TRBJ2-2,NA,TRBV24-1,many,CATSRQDTNTGELFF,TGTGCCACCAGTCGACAGGACACGAACACCGGGGAGCTGTTTTTT
TRBJ2-4,NA,TRBV2,many,CASSAGTRRLNIQYF,TGTGCCAGCAGCGCCGGGACTCGCCGTCTGAACATTCAGTACTTC
TRBJ2-2,TRBD2,TRBV18,NA,CASSSISGGPTGELFF,TGTGCCAGCTCATCCATTAGCGGGGGTCCCACCGGGGAGCTGTTTTTT
TRBJ2-5,NA,TRBV25-1,many,CASSEVIGFSAETQYF,TGTGCCAGCAGTGAGGTAATAGGGTTTTCGGCGGAGACCCAGTACTTC
TRBJ2-1,NA,TRBV6-5,many,CASSSGSNPNEQFF,TGTGCCAGCAGTTCCGGGAGCAACCCCAATGAGCAGTTCTTC
TRBJ2-1,TRBD1,TRBV5-1,many,CASSRPGTGDYNEQFF,TGCGCCAGCAGCAGGCCCGGGACAGGGGACTACAATGAGCAGTTCTTC
TRBJ2-2,NA,TRBV10-3,many,CAISEGTVAGELFF,TGTGCCATCAGTGAAGGGACTGTCGCCGGGGAGCTGTTTTTT
TRBJ2-2,NA,TRBV12-3/TRBV12-4,many,CASSFGQRTGELFF,TGTGCCAGCAGTTTCGGGCAGCGCACCGGGGAGCTGTTTTTT
TRBJ2-3,NA,TRBV5-1,many,CASSPPDRTDTQYF,TGCGCCAGCAGCCCCCCAGACAGGACAGATACGCAGTATTTT
TRBJ2-1,NA,TRBV28,many,CASSHGTEAYNEQFF,TGTGCCAGCAGTCACGGGACCGAAGCTTACAATGAGCAGTTCTTC
TRBJ2-3,NA,TRBV12-3/TRBV12-4,many,CASSWATGADTQYF,TGTGCCAGCAGTTGGGCGACAGGTGCAGATACGCAGTATTTT
TRBJ1-2,TRBD1,TRBV29-1,many,CSVDPWTGRVDYGYTF,TGCAGCGTTGATCCCTGGACAGGGAGGGTGGACTATGGCTACACCTTC
TRBJ2-2,TRBD1,TRBV5-1,many,CASSLRPGGVTGELFF,TGCGCCAGCAGCTTGCGCCCAGGGGGCGTCACCGGGGAGCTGTTTTTT
TRBJ2-7,TRBD1,TRBV11-2,many,CASSPGQGEFEQYF,TGTGCCAGCAGCCCTGGACAGGGGGAGTTCGAGCAGTACTTC
TRBJ2-5,NA,TRBV29-1,many,CSVEGSGYRETQYF,TGCAGCGTTGAAGGAAGTGGGTATCGGGAGACCCAGTACTTC
TRBJ1-3,NA,TRBV7-2,many,CASSLEGGPGNTIYF,TGTGCCAGCAGCTTAGAGGGGGGGCCAGGAAACACCATATATTTT
TRBJ2-3,NA,TRBV9,many,CASSVSGARGTDTQYF,TGTGCCAGCAGCGTGAGTGGGGCGCGAGGCACAGATACGCAGTATTTT
TRBJ2-1,NA,TRBV20-1,few,CSARDPLYNEQFF,TGCAGTGCTAGAGACCCTTTGTACAATGAGCAGTTCTTC
TRBJ2-7,NA,TRBV12-3/TRBV12-4,many,CASSFSGTTSYEQYF,TGTGCCAGCAGTTTCTCCGGGACGACCTCCTACGAGCAGTACTTC
TRBJ2-7,NA,TRBV6-5,many,CASSYDRGHEQYF,TGTGCCAGCAGTTACGATAGGGGCCACGAGCAGTACTTC
TRBJ1-6,NA,TRBV7-9,NA,CASSSPNREETPLHF,TGTGCCAGCAGCTCACCTAATCGGGAAGAGACACCCCTCCACTTT
TRBJ1-4,NA,TRBV5-1,many,CASSFGATNEKLFF,TGCGCCAGCAGCTTCGGGGCAACTAATGAAAAACTGTTTTTT
TRBJ2-2,TRBD2,TRBV5-1,many,CASSLASGVANTGELFF,TGCGCCAGCAGCTTGGCTAGCGGGGTCGCCAACACCGGGGAGCTGTTTTTT
TRBJ1-3,TRBD1,TRBV12-3/TRBV12-4,many,CASGGQGTPGNTIYF,TGTGCCAGCGGAGGACAGGGGACCCCTGGAAACACCATATATTTT
TRBJ2-1,NA,TRBV2,NA,CASSERGVF,TGTGCCAGCAGTGAAAGGGGTGTTTTC
TRBJ1-4,NA,TRBV4-2,many,CASTASEKLFF,TGTGCCAGCACAGCCTCTGAAAAACTGTTTTTT
TRBJ2-7,NA,TRBV5-1,few,CASSFHSLADAYEQYF,TGCGCCAGCAGCTTTCATTCTCTAGCCGATGCCTACGAGCAGTACTTC
TRBJ1-1,NA,TRBV5-1,NA,CASSLVSRTTNTEAFF,TGCGCCAGCAGCTTGGTCTCCCGAACAACGAACACTGAAGCTTTCTTT
TRBJ2-5,NA,TRBV2,many,CASQGAREETQYF,TGTGCCAGCCAGGGTGCCAGGGAAGAGACCCAGTACTTC
TRBJ1-1,NA,TRBV11-3,many,CASSRRPMNTEAFF,TGTGCCAGCAGCCGCCGGCCGATGAACACTGAAGCTTTCTTT
TRBJ2-7,NA,TRBV6-1,many,CASSEGRTGLGEQYF,TGTGCCAGCAGTGAAGGGAGGACGGGACTGGGAGAGCAGTACTTC
TRBJ2-3,NA,TRBV4-3,many,CASRGLHTDTQYF,TGCGCCAGCAGGGGACTCCACACAGATACGCAGTATTTT
TRBJ2-1,TRBD2,TRBV6-5,NA,CASSYSGGWTSGLNEQFF,TGTGCCAGCAGTTACTCCGGTGGGTGGACTAGCGGGCTGAATGAGCAGTTCTTC
TRBJ2-4,NA,TRBV12-3/TRBV12-4,many,CASSLGTHIQYF,TGTGCCAGCAGTTTAGGGACACACATTCAGTACTTC
TRBJ2-1,NA,TRBV5-5,many,CASSLTGTPYNEQFF,TGTGCCAGCAGCTTGACCGGGACTCCCTACAATGAGCAGTTCTTC
TRBJ2-2,TRBD1,TRBV28,NA,CASSGGGGTGELFF,TGTGCCAGCTCAGGGGGTGGGGGCACCGGGGAGCTGTTTTTT
TRBJ1-1,NA,TRBV30,few,CACVGVGQGIFEAFF,TGTGCCTGCGTTGGGGTCGGGCAGGGGATATTTGAAGCTTTCTTT
TRBJ1-3,TRBD1,TRBV7-9,few,CASRITGGTPGNTIYF,TGTGCCAGCAGGATTACAGGGGGCACACCGGGAAACACCATATATTTT